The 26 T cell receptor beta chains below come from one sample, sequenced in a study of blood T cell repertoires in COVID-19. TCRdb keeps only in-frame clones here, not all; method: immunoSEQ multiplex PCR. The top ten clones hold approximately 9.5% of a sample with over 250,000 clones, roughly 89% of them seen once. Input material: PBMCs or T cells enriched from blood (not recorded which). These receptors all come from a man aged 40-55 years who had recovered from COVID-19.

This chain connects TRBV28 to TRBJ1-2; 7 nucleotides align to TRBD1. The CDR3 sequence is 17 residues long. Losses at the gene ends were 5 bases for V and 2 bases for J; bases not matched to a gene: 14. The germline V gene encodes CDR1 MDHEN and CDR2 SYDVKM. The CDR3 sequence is CASSSYRGPRRNYGYTF. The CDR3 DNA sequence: TGTGCCAGCAGTAGCTACAGGGGTCCCCGCAGAAACTATGGCTACACCTTC.

This chain's CDR3 is CASSLAQGKSGYTF. In DNA form, the CDR3 reads TGTGCCAGCAGCTTAGCGCAGGGGAAGAGTGGTTACACCTTC. V and J are TRBV11-2 and TRBJ1-2; D may be TRBD1 (6 bases). Trimming cost V 1 base and J 11 bases, with 17 bases left between them. Germline V CDR1 and CDR2: SGHAT, FQNNGV. CDR3 size: 14 residues.

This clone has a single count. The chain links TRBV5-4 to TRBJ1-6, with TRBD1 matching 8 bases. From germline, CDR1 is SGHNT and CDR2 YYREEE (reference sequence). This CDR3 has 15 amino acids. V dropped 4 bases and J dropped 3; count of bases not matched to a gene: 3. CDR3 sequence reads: CASSTGQGYNSPLHF. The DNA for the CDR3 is TGTGCCAGCAGCACCGGACAGGGCTATAATTCACCCCTCCACTTT.

CDR3 region: CASSWTGSNTEAFF. In DNA form, the CDR3 reads TGTGCCAGCAGCTGGACAGGTTCAAACACTGAAGCTTTCTTT. The V call is TRBV11-2, the J call TRBJ1-1; 7 bases are a match to TRBD1. The CDR3 sequence is 14 residues long. The germline gives CDR1 SGHAT, CDR2 FQNNGV. V dropped 4 bases and J dropped 2; count of bases not matched to a gene: 4. Full variable domain (remainder filled in from reference TRBV11-2 and TRBJ1-1): EAGVAQSPRYKIIEKRQSVAFWCNPISGHATLYWYQQILGQGPKLLIQFQNNGVVDDSQLPKDRFSAERLKGVDSTLKIQPAKLEDSAVYLCASSWTGSNTEAFFGQGTRLTVV.

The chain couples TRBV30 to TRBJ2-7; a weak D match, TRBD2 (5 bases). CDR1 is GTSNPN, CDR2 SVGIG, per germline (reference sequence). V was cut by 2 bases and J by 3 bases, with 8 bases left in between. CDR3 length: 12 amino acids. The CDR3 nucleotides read TGTGCCTGGAGTTTAACTAGCTACGAGCAGTACTTC. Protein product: CAWSLTSYEQYF. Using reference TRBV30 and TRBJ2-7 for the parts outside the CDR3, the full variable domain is SQTIHQWPATLVQPVGSPLSLECTVEGTSNPNLYWYRQAAGRGLQLLFYSVGIGQISSEVPQNLSASRPQDRQFILSSKKLLLSDSGFYLCAWSLTSYEQYFGPGTRLTVT.

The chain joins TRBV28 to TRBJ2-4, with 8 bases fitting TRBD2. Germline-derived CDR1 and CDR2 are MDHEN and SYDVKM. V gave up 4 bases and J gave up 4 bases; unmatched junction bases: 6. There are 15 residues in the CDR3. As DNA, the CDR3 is TGTGCCAGCAGTTCCGCGGGGGGCTCAAAAAACATTCAGTACTTC. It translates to CASSSAGGSKNIQYF.

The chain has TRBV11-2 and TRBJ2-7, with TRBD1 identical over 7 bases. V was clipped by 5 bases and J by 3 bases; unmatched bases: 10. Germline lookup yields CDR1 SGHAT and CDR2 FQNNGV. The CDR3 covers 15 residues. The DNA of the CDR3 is TGTGCCAGCAGCCCCCGCCAGACAGGGAACTACGAGCAGTACTTC. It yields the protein CASSPRQTGNYEQYF.

The CDR3 bases are TGCAGCGTTGAAGACAGGGGGCAAGGAGTGAACACTGAAGCTTTCTTT. Its protein product is CSVEDRGQGVNTEAFF. The rearrangement links TRBV29-1 to TRBJ1-1, with 8 bases fitting TRBD1. The CDR3 covers 16 residues. From germline, CDR1 is SQVTM and CDR2 ANQGSEA. J gave up 0 bases and V 0 bases, and 6 bases lay outside the gene matches.

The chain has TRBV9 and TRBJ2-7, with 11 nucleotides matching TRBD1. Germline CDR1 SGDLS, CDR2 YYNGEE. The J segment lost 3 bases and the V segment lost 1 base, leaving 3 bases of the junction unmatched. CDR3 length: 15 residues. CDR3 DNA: TGTGCCAGCAGCGTATGGGGACAGGGGGGCTACGAGCAGTACTTC. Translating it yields CASSVWGQGGYEQYF.

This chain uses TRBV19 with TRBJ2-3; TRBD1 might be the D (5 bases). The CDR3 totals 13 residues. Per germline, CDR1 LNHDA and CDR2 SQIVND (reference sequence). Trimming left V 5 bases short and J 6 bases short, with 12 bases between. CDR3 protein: CASSGVRGDTQYF. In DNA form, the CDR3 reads TGTGCCAGTAGTGGGGTTAGGGGTGATACGCAGTATTTT. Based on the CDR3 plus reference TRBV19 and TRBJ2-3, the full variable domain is DGGITQSPKYLFRKEGQNVTLSCEQNLNHDAMYWYRQDPGQGLRLIYYSQIVNDFQKGDIAEGYSVSREKKESFPLTVTSAQKNPTAFYLCASSGVRGDTQYFGPGTRLTVL.

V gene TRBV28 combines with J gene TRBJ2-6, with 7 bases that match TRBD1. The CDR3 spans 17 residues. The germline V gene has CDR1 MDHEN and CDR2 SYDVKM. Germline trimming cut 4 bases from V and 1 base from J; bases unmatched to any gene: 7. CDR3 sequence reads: CASSSQGLMSGANVLTF. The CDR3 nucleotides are TGTGCCAGCAGTTCACAGGGGCTGATGTCTGGGGCCAACGTCCTGACTTTC.

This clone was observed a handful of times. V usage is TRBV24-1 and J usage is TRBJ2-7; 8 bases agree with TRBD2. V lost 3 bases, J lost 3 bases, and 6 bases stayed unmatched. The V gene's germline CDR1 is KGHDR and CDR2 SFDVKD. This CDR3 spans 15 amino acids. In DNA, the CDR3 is TGTGCCACCAGTGATAGTCGGGCGGGAGGCTACGAGCAGTACTTC. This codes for CATSDSRAGGYEQYF.

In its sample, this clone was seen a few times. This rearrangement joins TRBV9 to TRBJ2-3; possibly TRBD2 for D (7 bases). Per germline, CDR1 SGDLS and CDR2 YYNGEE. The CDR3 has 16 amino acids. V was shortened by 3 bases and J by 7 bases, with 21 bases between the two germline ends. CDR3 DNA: TGTGCCAGCAGCGGCGGTGGGGGGGCGGCCTCTCATACGCAGTATTTT. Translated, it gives CASSGGGGAASHTQYF.

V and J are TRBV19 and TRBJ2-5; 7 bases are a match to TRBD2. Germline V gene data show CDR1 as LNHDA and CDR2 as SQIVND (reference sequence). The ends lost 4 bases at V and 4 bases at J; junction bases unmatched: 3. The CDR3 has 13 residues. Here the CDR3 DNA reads TGTGCCAGTAGTAGGCCGGGAGGAGAGACCCAGTACTTC. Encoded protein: CASSRPGGETQYF.

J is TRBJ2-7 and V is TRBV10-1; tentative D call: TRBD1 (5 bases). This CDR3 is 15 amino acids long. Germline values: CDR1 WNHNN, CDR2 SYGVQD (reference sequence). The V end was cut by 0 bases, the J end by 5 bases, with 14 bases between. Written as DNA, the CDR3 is TGCGCCAGCAGTGAGTCAGGGCAGGGAATAGACGAGCAGTACTTC. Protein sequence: CASSESGQGIDEQYF.

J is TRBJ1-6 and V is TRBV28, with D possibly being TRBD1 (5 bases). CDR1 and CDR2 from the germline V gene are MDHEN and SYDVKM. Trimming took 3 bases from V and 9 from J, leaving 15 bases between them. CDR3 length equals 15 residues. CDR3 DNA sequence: TGTGCCAGCAGTTTGACCAGGGAAGGGATTTCACCCCTCCACTTT. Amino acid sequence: CASSLTREGISPLHF. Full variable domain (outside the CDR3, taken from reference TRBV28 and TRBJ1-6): DVKVTQSSRYLVKRTGEKVFLECVQDMDHENMFWYRQDPGLGLRLIYFSYDVKMKEKGDIPEGYSVSREKKERFSLILESASTNQTSMYLCASSLTREGISPLHFGNGTRLTVT.

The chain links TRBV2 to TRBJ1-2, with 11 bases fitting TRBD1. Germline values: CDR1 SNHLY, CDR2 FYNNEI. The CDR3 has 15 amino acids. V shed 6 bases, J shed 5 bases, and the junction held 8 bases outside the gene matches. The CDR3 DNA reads TGTGCCAGCAGACTACTGGACAGGGGGCTTTATGGCTACACCTTC. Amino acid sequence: CASRLLDRGLYGYTF.

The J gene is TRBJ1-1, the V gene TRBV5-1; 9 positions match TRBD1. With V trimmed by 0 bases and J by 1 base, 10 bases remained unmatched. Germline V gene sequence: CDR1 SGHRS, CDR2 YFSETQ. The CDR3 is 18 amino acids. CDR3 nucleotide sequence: TGCGCCAGCAGCTTGGAAGGACAGGGGCGTTATTCGAACACTGAAGCTTTCTTT. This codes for CASSLEGQGRYSNTEAFF.

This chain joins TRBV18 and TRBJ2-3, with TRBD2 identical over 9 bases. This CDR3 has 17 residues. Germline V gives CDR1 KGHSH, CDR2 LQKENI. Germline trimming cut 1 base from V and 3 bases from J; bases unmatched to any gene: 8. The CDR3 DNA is TGTGCCAGCTCACCACTGCAGCGGGGGGCCCAAACAGATACGCAGTATTTT. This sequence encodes CASSPLQRGAQTDTQYF.

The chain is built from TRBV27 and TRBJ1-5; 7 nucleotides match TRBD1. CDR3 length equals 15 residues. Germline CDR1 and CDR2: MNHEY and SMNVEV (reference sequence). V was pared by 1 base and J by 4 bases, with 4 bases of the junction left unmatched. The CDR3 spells CASSLWGQSNQPQHF. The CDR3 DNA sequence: TGTGCCAGCAGTTTATGGGGACAGAGTAATCAGCCCCAGCATTTT.

In DNA form, the CDR3 reads TGTGCCAGCAGTTATCTGGCCTATGAGCAGTTCTTC. Its translation: CASSYLAYEQFF. The chain joins TRBV6-2 or TRBV6-3 to TRBJ2-1, with D uncertain. The germline CDR1 and CDR2 sequences are MNHEY and SVGEGT. V was trimmed by 3 bases and J by 8 bases, leaving 8 bases between them. There are 12 residues in the CDR3.

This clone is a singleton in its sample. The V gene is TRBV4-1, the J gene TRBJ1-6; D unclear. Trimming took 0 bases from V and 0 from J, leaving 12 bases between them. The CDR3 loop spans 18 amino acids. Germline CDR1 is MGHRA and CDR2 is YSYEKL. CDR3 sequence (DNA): TGCGCCAGCAGCCAAGATCATGAACCGAGCTCCTATAATTCACCCCTCCACTTT. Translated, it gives CASSQDHEPSSYNSPLHF.

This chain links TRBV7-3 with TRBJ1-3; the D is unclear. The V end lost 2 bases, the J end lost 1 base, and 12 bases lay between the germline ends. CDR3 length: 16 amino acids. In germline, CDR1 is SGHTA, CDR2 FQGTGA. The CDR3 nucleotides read TGTGCCAGCAGCTTAGGCCCCGGGAGTTCTGGAAACACCATATATTTT. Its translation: CASSLGPGSSGNTIYF.

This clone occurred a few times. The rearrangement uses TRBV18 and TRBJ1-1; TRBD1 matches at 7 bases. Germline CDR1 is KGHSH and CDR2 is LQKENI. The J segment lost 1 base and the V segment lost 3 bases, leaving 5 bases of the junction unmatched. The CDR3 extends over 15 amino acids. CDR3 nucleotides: TGTGCCAGCTCACCTCGAAGGACAGGGAACACTGAAGCTTTCTTT. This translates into CASSPRRTGNTEAFF.

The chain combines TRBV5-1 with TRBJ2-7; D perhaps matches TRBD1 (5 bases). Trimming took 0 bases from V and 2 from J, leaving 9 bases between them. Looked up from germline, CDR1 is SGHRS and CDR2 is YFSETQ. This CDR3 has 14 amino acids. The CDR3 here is CASSLAADTYEQYF. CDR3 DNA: TGCGCCAGCAGCTTGGCCGCGGACACCTACGAGCAGTACTTC.

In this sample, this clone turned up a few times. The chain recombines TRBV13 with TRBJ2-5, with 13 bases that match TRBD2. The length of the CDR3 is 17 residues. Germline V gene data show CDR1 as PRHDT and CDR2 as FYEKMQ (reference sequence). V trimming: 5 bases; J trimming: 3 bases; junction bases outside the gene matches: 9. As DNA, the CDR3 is TGTGCCAGCAGCCCAGGACTAGCGGGAGTAGAGGAAGAGACCCAGTACTTC. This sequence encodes CASSPGLAGVEEETQYF.